A single sample gave rise to the 32 T cell receptor beta chains below, sequenced in a study of T cell changes during pregnancy in multiple sclerosis. The repertoire was sequenced with immunoSEQ multiplex PCR; TCRdb's copy has only in-frame clones and lacks some. In the table there are about 40,000 clones, approximately 90% of which are singletons. Specimen: CD4+ T cells from peripheral blood mononuclear cells, collected in the first trimester of pregnancy. The receptors come from a female donor with multiple sclerosis, enrolled in a pregnancy study.

The rearrangement links TRBV19 to TRBJ2-1, with D hard to call. There are 15 residues in the CDR3. V lost 4 bases and J lost 1, with 11 bases in between. CDR1 and CDR2 (germline): LNHDA, SQIVND (reference sequence). CDR3 sequence reads: CASSTRLDSYNEQFF. CDR3 in DNA: TGTGCCAGTAGTACCCGACTGGATTCCTACAATGAGCAGTTCTTC.

The chain couples TRBV18 to TRBJ2-5; a possible D gene is TRBD1 (5 bases). V was pared by 2 bases and J by 4 bases, with 14 bases between. Germline V gene sequence: CDR1 KGHSH, CDR2 LQKENI. The CDR3 spans 15 residues. CDR3 sequence reads: CASSPDPGMGETQYF. The CDR3 DNA follows: TGTGCCAGCTCACCAGACCCAGGGATGGGAGAGACCCAGTACTTC.

This chain joins TRBV7-9 and TRBJ2-7; D is undetermined. The CDR3 runs to 13 residues. The V end lost 4 bases, the J end lost 2 bases, and 9 bases lay between the germline ends. CDR1 SEHNR and CDR2 FQNEAQ come from the germline V gene (reference sequence). Here the CDR3 DNA reads TGTGCCAGCAGCTCAACAGAGACCTACGAGCAGTACTTC. It yields the protein CASSSTETYEQYF.

The rearrangement links TRBV27 to TRBJ2-6; D uncertain. The CDR3 spans 13 residues. V shed 6 bases and J shed 1 base, with 4 bases lying between them. CDR1 MNHEY and CDR2 SMNVEV come from the germline V gene (reference sequence). The CDR3 loop reads CASSPSGANVLTF. The CDR3 DNA sequence: TGTGCCAGCAGCCCTTCTGGGGCCAACGTCCTGACTTTC.

The chain joins TRBV20-1 to TRBJ1-2, with D maybe TRBD1 (5 bases). The CDR3 sequence is 11 residues long. Per germline, CDR1 DFQATT and CDR2 SNEGSKA (reference sequence). The V end lost 5 bases, the J end lost 8 bases, and 12 bases lay between the germline ends. CDR3 loop: CSAQQAHGYTF. DNA of the CDR3: TGCAGTGCTCAACAGGCGCACGGCTACACCTTC.

The chain couples TRBV30 to TRBJ1-3; possibly TRBD1 for D (5 bases). Germline CDR1 and CDR2: GTSNPN and SVGIG (reference sequence). This CDR3 is built from 15 residues. V shed 0 bases and J shed 0 bases, with 9 bases lying between them. CDR3 region: CAWSVGAYSGNTIYF. The DNA for the CDR3 is TGTGCCTGGAGTGTAGGGGCCTACTCTGGAAACACCATATATTTT.

The chain carries TRBV7-2 and TRBJ2-3, with 12 bases identical to TRBD2. The CDR3 runs to 16 residues. The V gene end was trimmed by 5 bases and the J gene end by 3 bases; junction bases not matched to a gene: 6. Per germline, CDR1 SGHTA and CDR2 FQGNSA. The CDR3, as DNA: TGTGCCAGCAGCCGGGGACTAGCGGGTCGGACAGATACGCAGTATTTT. This codes for CASSRGLAGRTDTQYF.

The V and J genes are TRBV30 and TRBJ1-2; no reliable D call. Trimming stripped 5 bases from V and 3 bases from J, with 7 bases between. Germline assignment: CDR1 GTSNPN and CDR2 SVGIG (reference sequence). The CDR3 runs 11 residues. This chain's CDR3 is CAWSLYYGYTF. CDR3 sequence (DNA): TGTGCCTGGTCCTTGTACTATGGCTACACCTTC.

The chain is built from TRBV5-1 and TRBJ1-1; D perhaps matches TRBD1 (5 bases). The CDR3 spans 13 residues. Trimming took off 2 bases at V and 11 bases at J, with 16 bases between the two ends. The germline gives CDR1 SGHRS, CDR2 YFSETQ. CDR3 protein: CASSLGTPPGAFF. In DNA, the CDR3 is TGCGCCAGCAGCTTAGGGACTCCACCGGGGGCTTTCTTT.

V and J are TRBV6-6 and TRBJ1-3; 10 bases map to TRBD1. The V segment lost 7 bases and the J segment 3 bases; nucleotides outside the gene matches: 9. The CDR3 loop spans 16 amino acids. Germline-derived CDR1 and CDR2 are MNHNY and SVGAGI (reference sequence). The CDR3 DNA reads as TGTGCCAGCACCAACAGACAGGGGGCGCGTGGAAACACCATATATTTT. Its translation: CASTNRQGARGNTIYF.

The chain uses TRBV12-5 and TRBJ2-7; 9 bases map to TRBD2. CDR3 length: 14 residues. J was trimmed by 3 bases and V by 5 bases; bases with no gene match: 5. The germline CDR1 and CDR2 sequences are LGHNT and FRNRAP. In DNA, the CDR3 is TGTGCTAGTGGTAAGCGGGAGGACGTCTACGAGCAGTACTTC. It is translated as CASGKREDVYEQYF.

The chain uses TRBV7-2 and TRBJ2-4; maybe TRBD2 (6 bases). V lost 4 bases to trimming and J lost 0 bases, with 13 bases between them. The CDR3 length is 16 residues. Germline V gives CDR1 SGHTA, CDR2 FQGNSA. In DNA, the CDR3 is TGTGCCAGCAGCTCGGGACTTACCCTAGCCAAAAACATTCAGTACTTC. This codes for CASSSGLTLAKNIQYF.

This chain connects TRBV29-1 to TRBJ2-2, with 12 bases that match TRBD2. Losses at the gene ends were 5 bases for V and 5 bases for J; bases not matched to a gene: 12. The germline gives CDR1 SQVTM, CDR2 ANQGSEA. The CDR3 has 17 amino acids. The chain's CDR3 is CSVSVQPTSGRTGELFF. CDR3 coding DNA: TGCAGCGTTTCCGTACAGCCCACTAGCGGGAGGACCGGGGAGCTGTTTTTT.

This chain joins TRBV7-9 and TRBJ2-3; 9 nucleotides match TRBD2. Germline V gene lookup returns CDR1 SEHNR and CDR2 FQNEAQ (reference sequence). This CDR3 spans 15 amino acids. V shed 6 bases, J shed 3 bases, and the junction held 7 bases outside the gene matches. In DNA form, the CDR3 reads TGTGCCAGCAGGCGGGAGGGCCTGGGTACAGATACGCAGTATTTT. Translated, it gives CASRREGLGTDTQYF. Filled out from reference TRBV7-9 and TRBJ2-3, the complete variable domain reads DTGVSQNPRHKITKRGQNVTFRCDPISEHNRLYWYRQTLGQGPEFLTYFQNEAQLEKSRLLSDRFSAERPKGSFSTLEIQRTEQGDSAMYLCASRREGLGTDTQYFGPGTRLTVL.

This clone was seen a few times. The V and J genes are TRBV6-5 and TRBJ1-1, with D possibly matching TRBD1 (6 bases). There are 15 residues in the CDR3. Germline values: CDR1 MNHEY, CDR2 SVGAGI. Trimming took off 2 bases at V and 6 bases at J, with 16 bases between the two ends. Here the CDR3 reads CASSYHTGSVAEAFF. Here the CDR3 DNA reads TGTGCCAGCAGTTACCACACAGGGTCGGTCGCTGAAGCTTTCTTT.

The chain couples TRBV2 to TRBJ2-7, with D possibly being TRBD2 (6 bases). The CDR3 length is 16 residues. V gave up 4 bases and J gave up 1 base, with 17 bases separating them. Looked up from germline, CDR1 is SNHLY and CDR2 is FYNNEI. The CDR3 sequence is CASSVWGVRGSYEQYF. DNA for the CDR3: TGTGCCAGCAGTGTCTGGGGGGTCCGCGGATCCTACGAGCAGTACTTC.

The genes are TRBV7-9 and TRBJ1-3, with TRBD1 matching over 9 bases. The CDR3 has 16 residues. Germline V gene lookup returns CDR1 SEHNR and CDR2 FQNEAQ (reference sequence). After removal of 1 base from V and 4 bases from J, the junction contained 5 bases not matched to a gene. DNA of the CDR3: TGTGCCAGCAGCTTAGTGGGACAGGGTGGCGGAAACACCATATATTTT. This sequence encodes CASSLVGQGGGNTIYF.

The chain uses TRBV2 and TRBJ2-2, with D possibly being TRBD1 (6 bases). Germline loops: CDR1 SNHLY, CDR2 FYNNEI. This CDR3 contains 15 residues. The germline V and J ends were trimmed by 5 bases and 3 bases, with 13 bases remaining between them. The CDR3 sequence: CASSYGQGYTGELFF. As DNA, the CDR3 is TGTGCCAGCAGTTATGGGCAGGGGTACACCGGGGAGCTGTTTTTT.

The chain employs TRBV19 and TRBJ1-6, with D tentatively TRBD1 (5 bases). This CDR3 spans 16 amino acids. Germline CDR1 reads LNHDA; CDR2 reads SQIVND (reference sequence). Trimming removed 6 bases at V and 7 bases at J, with 19 bases between. This chain's CDR3 is CASRPLEGEGNSPLHF. The CDR3 DNA is TGTGCCAGTAGGCCCCTCGAAGGGGAGGGCAATTCACCCCTCCACTTT.

The chain carries TRBV19 and TRBJ1-5, with D possibly matching TRBD1 (5 bases). The CDR3 extends over 15 amino acids. Trimming left V 3 bases short and J 4 bases short, with 13 bases between. Germline CDR1 is LNHDA and CDR2 is SQIVND (reference sequence). The DNA of the CDR3 is TGTGCCAGTAGTATTGGGGCAGGCGGTAATCAGCCCCAGCATTTT. This codes for CASSIGAGGNQPQHF.

The chain employs TRBV5-1 and TRBJ2-7; 8 bases fit TRBD1. CDR1 and CDR2 from the germline V gene are SGHRS and YFSETQ. The CDR3 has 15 residues. The V and J ends lost 0 bases and 5 bases, in that order; junction bases with no gene match: 7. The CDR3 here is CASSLVQGALHEQYF. The CDR3 bases are TGCGCCAGCAGCTTGGTGCAGGGGGCACTCCACGAGCAGTACTTC. The whole variable domain, filled in from reference TRBV5-1 and TRBJ2-7, reads KAGVTQTPRYLIKTRGQQVTLSCSPISGHRSVSWYQQTPGQGLQFLFEYFSETQRNKGNFPGRFSGRQFSNSRSEMNVSTLELGDSALYLCASSLVQGALHEQYFGPGTRLTVT.

The V call is TRBV18, the J call TRBJ1-1; the match to TRBD1 covers 9 bases. From germline, CDR1 is KGHSH and CDR2 LQKENI. The CDR3 extends over 17 amino acids. Losses at the gene ends were 4 bases for V and 1 base for J; bases not matched to a gene: 10. The CDR3 region has the DNA TGTGCCAGCTCACTCCAACAGGGGGCCCTCGGGAACACTGAAGCTTTCTTT. Translating gives CASSLQQGALGNTEAFF.

The chain combines TRBV28 with TRBJ2-3; a weak D match, TRBD2 (6 bases). The V gene lost 6 bases and the J gene lost 0 bases, with 7 bases spanning the gap. Germline-derived CDR1 and CDR2 are MDHEN and SYDVKM. CDR3 size: 13 residues. The CDR3 DNA reads TGTGCCAGCAGCAGCGGGAGCACAGATACGCAGTATTTT. Residues: CASSSGSTDTQYF.

J is TRBJ2-3 and V is TRBV14; TRBD2 matches 10 bases. V was clipped by 7 bases and J by 4 bases; unmatched bases: 8. The V gene's germline CDR1 is SGHDN and CDR2 FVKESK. The CDR3 extends over 15 amino acids. DNA of the CDR3: TGTGCCAGCACCGAGGGGACTAGCGTCGCAGATACGCAGTATTTT. As protein: CASTEGTSVADTQYF.

The chain's CDR3 is CASSLDSTSRTYEQYF. CDR3 nucleotide sequence: TGCGCCAGCAGCTTGGATTCGACTAGCCGAACCTACGAGCAGTACTTC. The chain is built from TRBV5-1 and TRBJ2-7, with 7 positions matching TRBD2. CDR3 size: 16 residues. Germline CDR1 is SGHRS and CDR2 is YFSETQ. Germline trimming cut 0 bases from V and 2 bases from J; bases unmatched to any gene: 8.

The count of this clone is one. The chain combines TRBV9 with TRBJ2-7, with D possibly TRBD1 on 6 matching bases. The CDR3 totals 15 residues. V was clipped by 4 bases and J by 5 bases, with 19 bases between them. Germline values: CDR1 SGDLS, CDR2 YYNGEE. Here the CDR3 DNA reads TGTGCCAGCAGCATCCGCGCGGACAGCACGGACGAGCAGTACTTC. It specifies CASSIRADSTDEQYF. Variable domain in full (rest from reference TRBV9 and TRBJ2-7): DSGVTQTPKHLITATGQRVTLRCSPRSGDLSVYWYQQSLDQGLQFLIQYYNGEERAKGNILERFSAQQFPDLHSELNLSSLELGDSALYFCASSIRADSTDEQYFGPGTRLTVT.

J is TRBJ2-7 and V is TRBV19, with D possibly being TRBD2 (7 bases). Trimming shortened V by 5 bases and J by 3 bases, and 17 bases separated the two germline ends. CDR3 length: 15 residues. CDR1 LNHDA and CDR2 SQIVND come from the germline V gene (reference sequence). The CDR3 loop reads CASSPGGQTGYEQYF. The CDR3, as DNA: TGTGCCAGTAGTCCGGGGGGCCAGACTGGCTACGAGCAGTACTTC.

The table lists this clone with a count of one. The chain combines TRBV4-1 with TRBJ2-1, with D uncertain. CDR1 is MGHRA and CDR2 is YSYEKL in the germline V gene. Trimming pared 0 bases from V and 12 bases from J, leaving 6 bases between. This CDR3 has 11 amino acids. The CDR3 loop reads CASSQEGVQFF. As DNA, the CDR3 is TGCGCCAGCAGCCAAGAGGGCGTGCAGTTCTTC.

The chain links TRBV6-6 to TRBJ1-4; D unresolved. V was pared by 2 bases and J by 8 bases, with 12 bases between. Germline CDR1 MNHNY, CDR2 SVGAGI (reference sequence). The CDR3 is made up of 14 amino acids. The CDR3 nucleotides are TGTGCCAGCAGTTACAGGCCGGGTGGAGAAAAACTGTTTTTT. Translated: CASSYRPGGEKLFF.

The chain has TRBV25-1 and TRBJ1-1; D remains ambiguous. Deletions cut 3 bases from V and 3 bases from J, with 8 bases between. Germline CDR1 is MGHDK and CDR2 is SYGVNS. CDR3 length: 13 amino acids. CDR3 region: CASSDVIDTEAFF. The CDR3 coding sequence is TGTGCCAGCAGTGATGTTATCGACACTGAAGCTTTCTTT.

The rearrangement uses TRBV9 and TRBJ2-3; 9 bases match TRBD2. The trim removed 4 bases at V and 1 base at J, leaving 7 bases unmatched. The CDR3 is 16 residues long. Germline CDR1 reads SGDLS; CDR2 reads YYNGEE. Here the CDR3 reads CASSFVAGVGTDTQYF. CDR3 DNA sequence: TGTGCCAGCAGCTTTGTAGCGGGGGTGGGCACAGATACGCAGTATTTT.

The chain links TRBV4-2 to TRBJ1-3, with a possible D match to TRBD1 (6 bases). Germline assignment: CDR1 LGHNA and CDR2 YNFKEQ. The CDR3 spans 15 residues. Trimming pared 0 bases from V and 8 bases from J, leaving 14 bases between. The CDR3, as DNA: TGTGCCAGCAGCCAAGATGTGGGGCAGGGGCACACCATATATTTT. Translating gives CASSQDVGQGHTIYF.